Following are 18 T cell receptor beta chains from one sample sequenced in a study of cytomegalovirus exposure and HLA in healthy donors. PCR involved 60 Vbeta and 13 Jbeta primers. Measured with immunoSEQ multiplex PCR; TCRdb has only the in-frame clones, and not every one. The sample includes about 97,000 clones, 75% of them seen just once. Sequencing input: PBMCs. These receptors were collected from a man aged 50-60 years in good health and CMV-seronegative.

The chain is built from TRBV7-2 and TRBJ1-3; D is unclear. The CDR3 loop spans 15 amino acids. With 5 bases removed from V and 0 bases from J, the gap between germline ends came to 11 bases. CDR1 is SGHTA and CDR2 is FQGNSA in the germline V gene. The CDR3 region has the DNA TGTGCCAGCAGCCCCGGGTCCCGCTCTGGAAACACCATATATTTT. Protein: CASSPGSRSGNTIYF.

The chain combines TRBV6-1 with TRBJ1-5; no clear D gene. CDR3 size: 16 residues. CDR1 and CDR2 (germline): MNHNS, SASEGT. Trimming left V 0 bases short and J 6 bases short, with 15 bases between. The CDR3 DNA reads as TGTGCCAGCAGTGAAGCTTTTTTGACTTCGCGTCAGCCCCAGCATTTT. Protein: CASSEAFLTSRQPQHF.

CDR3 bases: TGTGCTAGTGGCCTGGACAGCTCCTACGAGCAGTACTTC. This sequence encodes CASGLDSSYEQYF. The chain carries TRBV12-5 and TRBJ2-7, with D possibly TRBD1 on 6 matching bases. The V end lost 6 bases, the J end lost 0 bases, and 9 bases lay between the germline ends. This CDR3 has 13 residues. Germline loops: CDR1 LGHNT, CDR2 FRNRAP.

The chain carries TRBV27 and TRBJ1-2; D is ambiguous. CDR3 length: 13 residues. Germline CDR1 is MNHEY and CDR2 is SMNVEV (reference sequence). V was trimmed by 0 bases and J by 3 bases, leaving 5 bases between them. The CDR3 loop is CASSLSRDYGYTF. In DNA form, the CDR3 reads TGTGCCAGCAGTTTATCACGCGACTATGGCTACACCTTC.

This chain connects TRBV19 to TRBJ1-2; TRBD1 agrees at 8 bases. Germline CDR1 LNHDA, CDR2 SQIVND (reference sequence). The CDR3 runs to 14 residues. Germline trimming cut 5 bases from V and 4 bases from J; bases unmatched to any gene: 6. The CDR3 bases are TGTGCCAGTAGTCCGGACAGGGATGGCTATGGCTACACCTTC. Residues: CASSPDRDGYGYTF.

The chain recombines TRBV5-1 with TRBJ2-1; 9 positions match TRBD2. Germline CDR1 reads SGHRS; CDR2 reads YFSETQ. CDR3 length equals 18 residues. V lost 2 bases to trimming and J lost 4 bases; unmatched junction nucleotides: 13. For the CDR3, the DNA is TGCGCCAGCAGCTTCAGGGCGGGAGGGTCTACAGGGTACAATGAGCAGTTCTTC. Residues: CASSFRAGGSTGYNEQFF.

The rearrangement joins TRBV19 to TRBJ1-6; a possible D gene is TRBD1 (6 bases). V lost 3 bases to trimming and J lost 7 bases, with 7 bases between them. CDR3 length: 13 residues. CDR1 is LNHDA, CDR2 SQIVND, per germline (reference sequence). In DNA form, the CDR3 reads TGTGCCAGTAGTATCGACAGGAATTCACCCCTCCACTTT. This translates into CASSIDRNSPLHF.

The chain carries TRBV5-4 and TRBJ1-2, with 10 nucleotides matching TRBD1. CDR1 is SGHNT, CDR2 YYREEE, per germline (reference sequence). J was trimmed by 1 base and V by 1 base; bases with no gene match: 1. The CDR3 contains 15 residues. CDR3 DNA sequence: TGTGCCAGCAGCTTGAGGGACAGGGGTAACTATGGCTACACCTTC. Encoded protein: CASSLRDRGNYGYTF.

The chain carries TRBV19 and TRBJ2-5; the match to TRBD1 covers 9 bases. TRBJ2-7 matches the DNA end more closely, so the J call is doubtful. The germline V gene encodes CDR1 LNHDA and CDR2 SQIVND (reference sequence). There are 15 residues in the CDR3. The CDR3 is CASSKSGTGLYEQYF. The DNA of the CDR3 is TGTGCCAGTAGTAAATCCGGGACAGGGCTCTACGAGCAGTACTTC.

As to this clone: Other nucleotide sequences from this sample produce the same CDR3. The V and J genes are TRBV28 and TRBJ1-1; D perhaps matches TRBD1 (5 bases). Trimming shortened V by 1 base and J by 0 bases, and 6 bases separated the two germline ends. Germline V gene data show CDR1 as MDHEN and CDR2 as SYDVKM. The CDR3 contains 14 residues. The CDR3 region is CASSLSGMNTEAFF. The CDR3 nucleotides are TGTGCCAGCAGTTTATCAGGGATGAACACTGAAGCTTTCTTT.

The CDR3, as DNA: TGTGCCAGCAGCATACAGGGGGTGGCCTACGAGCAGTACTTC. Its translation is CASSIQGVAYEQYF. V gene TRBV28 combines with J gene TRBJ2-7; 8 bases agree with TRBD1. CDR1 and CDR2 from the germline V gene are MDHEN and SYDVKM. The CDR3 has 14 residues. V was pared by 6 bases and J by 2 bases, with 6 bases of the junction left unmatched.

CDR3 sequence (DNA): TGTGCCAGCAGCTTCGACAGGGGCAATTCACCCCTCCACTTT. It is translated as CASSFDRGNSPLHF. The rearrangement links TRBV7-8 to TRBJ1-6, with 8 positions matching TRBD1. Germline loops: CDR1 SGHVS, CDR2 FQNEAQ. The CDR3 is made up of 14 amino acids. Trimming took 3 bases from V and 7 from J; bases not matched to a gene: 2.

The chain has TRBV28 and TRBJ2-5; tentatively, D is TRBD1 (6 bases). CDR1 is MDHEN, CDR2 SYDVKM, per germline. The V gene lost 6 bases and the J gene lost 1 base, with 15 bases spanning the gap. This CDR3 has 15 residues. The CDR3 reads CASSSGTLGQETQYF. CDR3 coding DNA: TGTGCCAGCAGCTCCGGGACACTTGGCCAAGAGACCCAGTACTTC. Looking up the rest from reference TRBV28 and TRBJ2-5 gives the full variable domain: DVKVTQSSRYLVKRTGEKVFLECVQDMDHENMFWYRQDPGLGLRLIYFSYDVKMKEKGDIPEGYSVSREKKERFSLILESASTNQTSMYLCASSSGTLGQETQYFGPGTRLLVL.

The CDR3, as DNA: TGTGCCAGCAGTTTCCACTCCTACGAGCAGTACTTC. Its protein is CASSFHSYEQYF. V and J are TRBV25-1 and TRBJ2-5; D not certain. The J call may be wrong; the DNA end is better matched by TRBJ2-7. The CDR3 covers 12 residues. Germline V gene data show CDR1 as MGHDK and CDR2 as SYGVNS.

The CDR3 reads CASSSFGQGGSAEQYF. CDR3 DNA sequence: TGTGCCAGCAGCTCATTTGGACAGGGAGGATCCGCCGAGCAGTACTTC. The chain carries TRBV7-9 and TRBJ2-7; TRBD1 matches at 8 bases. Germline lookup yields CDR1 SEHNR and CDR2 FQNEAQ (reference sequence). V dropped 4 bases and J dropped 6; count of bases not matched to a gene: 14. CDR3 length equals 16 residues.

This clone showed up just a few times. V is TRBV5-4 and J is TRBJ1-2, with D uncertain. Trimming stripped 0 bases from V and 9 bases from J, with 6 bases between. This CDR3 region has 11 residues. The V gene's germline CDR1 is SGHNT and CDR2 YYREEE (reference sequence). The CDR3 spells CASSLVSSYTF. CDR3 DNA: TGTGCCAGCAGCTTGGTTTCAAGCTACACCTTC.

The rearrangement uses TRBV27 and TRBJ2-5, with a possible D match to TRBD2 (5 bases). Germline lookup yields CDR1 MNHEY and CDR2 SMNVEV (reference sequence). The CDR3 loop spans 13 amino acids. Trimming left V 6 bases short and J 4 bases short, with 12 bases between. CDR3 DNA: TGTGCCAGCAGCGTCACCCGGGGAGAGACCCAGTACTTC. This sequence encodes CASSVTRGETQYF.

The chain links TRBV7-2 to TRBJ2-1; the D gene is possibly TRBD2 (6 bases). Germline values: CDR1 SGHTA, CDR2 FQGNSA. The CDR3 length is 15 residues. V lost 8 bases and J 6 bases, leaving 20 bases between the germline ends. For the CDR3, the DNA is TGTGCCAGCTTCCGATGGGGGGAGGTACGCAATGAGCAGTTCTTC. It is translated as CASFRWGEVRNEQFF.